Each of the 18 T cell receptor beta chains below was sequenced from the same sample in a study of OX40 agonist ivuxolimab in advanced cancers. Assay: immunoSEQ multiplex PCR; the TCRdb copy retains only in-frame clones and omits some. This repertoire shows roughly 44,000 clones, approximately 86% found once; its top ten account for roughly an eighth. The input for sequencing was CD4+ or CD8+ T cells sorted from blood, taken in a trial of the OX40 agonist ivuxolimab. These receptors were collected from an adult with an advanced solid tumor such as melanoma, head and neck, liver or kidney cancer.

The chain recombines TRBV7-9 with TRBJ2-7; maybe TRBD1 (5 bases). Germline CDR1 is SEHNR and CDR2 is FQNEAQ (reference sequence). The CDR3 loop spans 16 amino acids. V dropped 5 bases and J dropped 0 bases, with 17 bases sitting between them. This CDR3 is CASSPRSRVTSYEQYF. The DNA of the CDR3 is TGTGCCAGCAGCCCAAGATCCAGGGTCACCTCCTACGAGCAGTACTTC. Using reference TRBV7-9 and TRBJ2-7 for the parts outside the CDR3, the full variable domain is DTGVSQNPRHKITKRGQNVTFRCDPISEHNRLYWYRQTLGQGPEFLTYFQNEAQLEKSRLLSDRFSAERPKGSFSTLEIQRTEQGDSAMYLCASSPRSRVTSYEQYFGPGTRLTVT.

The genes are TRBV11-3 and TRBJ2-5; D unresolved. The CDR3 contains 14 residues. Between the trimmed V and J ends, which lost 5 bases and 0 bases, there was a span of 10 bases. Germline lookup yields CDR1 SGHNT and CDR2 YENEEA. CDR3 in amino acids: CASSDSGYQETQYF. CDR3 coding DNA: TGTGCCAGCAGCGATTCTGGCTACCAAGAGACCCAGTACTTC. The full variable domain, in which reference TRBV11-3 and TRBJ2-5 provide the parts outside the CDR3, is EAGVVQSPRYKIIEKKQPVAFWCNPISGHNTLYWYLQNLGQGPELLIRYENEEAVDDSQLPKDRFSAERLKGVDSTLKIQPAELGDSAVYLCASSDSGYQETQYFGPGTRLLVL.

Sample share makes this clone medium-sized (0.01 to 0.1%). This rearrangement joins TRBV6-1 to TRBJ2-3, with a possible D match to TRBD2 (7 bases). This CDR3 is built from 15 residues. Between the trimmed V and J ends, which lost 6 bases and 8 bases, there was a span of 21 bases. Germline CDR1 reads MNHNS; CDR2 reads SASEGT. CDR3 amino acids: CASRDLSGGAATQYF. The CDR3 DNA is TGTGCCAGCAGGGACCTGAGTGGGGGGGCAGCTACGCAGTATTTT.

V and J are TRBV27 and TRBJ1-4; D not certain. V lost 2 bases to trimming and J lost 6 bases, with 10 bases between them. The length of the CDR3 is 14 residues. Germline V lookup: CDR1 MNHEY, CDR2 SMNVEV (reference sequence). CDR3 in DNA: TGTGCCAGCAGTTTACTTGTGACCGATGAAAAACTGTTTTTT. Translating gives CASSLLVTDEKLFF.

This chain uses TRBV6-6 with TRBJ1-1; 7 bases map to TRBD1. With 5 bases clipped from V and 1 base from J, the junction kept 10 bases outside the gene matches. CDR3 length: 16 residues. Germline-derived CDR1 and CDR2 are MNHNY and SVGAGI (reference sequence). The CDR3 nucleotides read TGTGCCAGCAGTACCTGGACAGGTAGAGAGAACACTGAAGCTTTCTTT. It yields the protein CASSTWTGRENTEAFF.

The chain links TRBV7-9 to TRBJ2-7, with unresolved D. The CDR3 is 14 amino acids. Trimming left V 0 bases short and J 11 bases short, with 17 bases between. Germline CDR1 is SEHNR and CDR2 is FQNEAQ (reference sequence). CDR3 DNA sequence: TGTGCCAGCAGCTTAGCGTTGGCAGCCCCTAGGGAGTACTTC. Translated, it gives CASSLALAAPREYF.

The DNA of the CDR3 is TGTGCCAGCGAACTTCTTGACAGGGCTAACTATGGCTACACCTTC. It translates to CASELLDRANYGYTF. The chain has TRBV6-1 and TRBJ1-2, with 7 nucleotides matching TRBD1. Germline CDR1 reads MNHNS; CDR2 reads SASEGT. The CDR3 totals 15 residues. The junction had 9 bases not matched to a gene; V was cut back by 8 bases and J by 0 bases.

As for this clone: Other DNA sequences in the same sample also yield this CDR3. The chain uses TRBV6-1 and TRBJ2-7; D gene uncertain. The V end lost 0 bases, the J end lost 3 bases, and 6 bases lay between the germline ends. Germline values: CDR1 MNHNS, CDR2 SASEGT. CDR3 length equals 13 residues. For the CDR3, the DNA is TGTGCCAGCAGTGAAGCGCCCGTCTACGAGCAGTACTTC. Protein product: CASSEAPVYEQYF.

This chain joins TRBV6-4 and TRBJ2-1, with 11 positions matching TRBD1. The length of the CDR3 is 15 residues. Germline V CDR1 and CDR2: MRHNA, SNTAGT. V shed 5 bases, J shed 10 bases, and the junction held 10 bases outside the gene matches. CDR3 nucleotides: TGTGCCAGCAGTCCATACGTAGGGACAGGGGGAGAGCAGTTCTTC. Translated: CASSPYVGTGGEQFF.

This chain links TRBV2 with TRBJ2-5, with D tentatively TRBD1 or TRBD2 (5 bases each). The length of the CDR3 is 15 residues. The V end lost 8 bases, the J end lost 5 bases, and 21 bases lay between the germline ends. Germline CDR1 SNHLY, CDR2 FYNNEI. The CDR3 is CASAEVDTWEETQYF. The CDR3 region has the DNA TGTGCCAGCGCCGAGGTGGACACCTGGGAGGAGACCCAGTACTTC.

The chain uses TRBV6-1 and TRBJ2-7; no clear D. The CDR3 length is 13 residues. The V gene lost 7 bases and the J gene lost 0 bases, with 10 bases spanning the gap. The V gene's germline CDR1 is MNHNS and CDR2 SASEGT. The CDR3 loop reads CASNRLGSYEQYF. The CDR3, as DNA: TGTGCCAGCAATAGGTTGGGCTCCTACGAGCAGTACTTC.

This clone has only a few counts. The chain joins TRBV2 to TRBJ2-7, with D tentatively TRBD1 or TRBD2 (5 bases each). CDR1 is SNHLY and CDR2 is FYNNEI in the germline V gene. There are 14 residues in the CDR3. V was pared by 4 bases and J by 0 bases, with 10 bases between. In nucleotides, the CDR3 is TGTGCCAGCAGTGCGAGGGGTTCCTCCTACGAGCAGTACTTC. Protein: CASSARGSSYEQYF.

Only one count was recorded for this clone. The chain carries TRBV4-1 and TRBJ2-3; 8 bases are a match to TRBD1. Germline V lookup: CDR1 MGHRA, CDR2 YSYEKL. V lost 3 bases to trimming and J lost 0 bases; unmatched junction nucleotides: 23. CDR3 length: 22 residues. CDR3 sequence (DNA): TGCGCCAGCAGCCACTTATCCCGGCGACAGGGGACCCGGGGGAGAAGCACAGATACGCAGTATTTT. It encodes CASSHLSRRQGTRGRSTDTQYF.

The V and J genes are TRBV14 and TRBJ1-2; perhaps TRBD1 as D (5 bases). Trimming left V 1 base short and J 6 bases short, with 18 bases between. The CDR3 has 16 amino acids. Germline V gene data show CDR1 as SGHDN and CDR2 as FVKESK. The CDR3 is CASSQVSRGDADGYTF. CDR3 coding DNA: TGTGCCAGCAGCCAAGTCTCCCGCGGGGACGCTGATGGCTACACCTTC.

In DNA form, the CDR3 reads TGTGCCACCAGCAGAGATCATCAGCCCCAGCATTTT. Translation gives CATSRDHQPQHF. This chain links TRBV15 with TRBJ1-5; D gene uncertain. Germline V gene sequence: CDR1 LNHNV, CDR2 YYDKDF (reference sequence). The CDR3 extends over 12 amino acids. V dropped 0 bases and J dropped 5 bases, with 2 bases sitting between them.

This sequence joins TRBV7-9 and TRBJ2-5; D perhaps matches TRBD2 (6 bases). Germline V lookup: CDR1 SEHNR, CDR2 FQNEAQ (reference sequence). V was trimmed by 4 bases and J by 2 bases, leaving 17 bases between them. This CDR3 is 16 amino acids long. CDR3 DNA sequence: TGTGCCAGCAGCTCCAATCCGGTTGGGGGGCAAGAGACCCAGTACTTC. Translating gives CASSSNPVGGQETQYF.

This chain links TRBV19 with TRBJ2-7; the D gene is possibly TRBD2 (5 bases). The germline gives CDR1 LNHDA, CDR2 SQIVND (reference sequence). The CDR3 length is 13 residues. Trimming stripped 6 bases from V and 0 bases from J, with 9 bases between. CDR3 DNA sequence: TGTGCCAGTAGCTCCGGGAACTCCTACGAGCAGTACTTC. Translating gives CASSSGNSYEQYF.

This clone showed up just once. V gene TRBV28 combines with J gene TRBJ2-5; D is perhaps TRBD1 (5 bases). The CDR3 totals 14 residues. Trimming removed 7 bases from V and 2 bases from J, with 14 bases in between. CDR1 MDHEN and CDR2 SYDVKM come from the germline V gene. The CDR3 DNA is TGTGCCAGCACCTTGGACATACGACAAGAGACCCAGTACTTC. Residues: CASTLDIRQETQYF.